This entry lists 20 T cell receptor beta chains sequenced from one sample in a study of T cell responses to AZD1222 COVID-19 vaccine. Using immunoSEQ multiplex PCR, the repertoire was profiled, and TCRdb retains in-frame clones only, with some absent. Of about 130,000 clones in the sample, 70% to 90% are singletons; the top ten hold roughly 2%. Source: peripheral blood, taken on day 0 of AZD1222 vaccination. The receptors here all came from an adult in good health.

The chain joins TRBV27 to TRBJ1-5; D is uncertain. Trimming pared 1 base from V and 4 bases from J, leaving 11 bases between. The CDR3 runs to 15 residues. The germline gives CDR1 MNHEY, CDR2 SMNVEV (reference sequence). Written as DNA, the CDR3 is TGTGCCAGCAGTTTATATTTCGAGATTAATCAGCCCCAGCATTTT. Translated, it gives CASSLYFEINQPQHF.

This clone was recorded a few times. This chain links TRBV27 with TRBJ2-1, with 13 bases identical to TRBD2. The trim removed 5 bases at V and 6 bases at J, leaving 4 bases unmatched. Germline V gene lookup returns CDR1 MNHEY and CDR2 SMNVEV (reference sequence). This CDR3 spans 15 amino acids. The CDR3 DNA follows: TGTGCCAGCAGTCCCGGGACTAGCGGGATCAATGAGCAGTTCTTC. Amino acid sequence: CASSPGTSGINEQFF.

The CDR3 bases are TGTGCCAGCAGCTTGGCCTTGGGACTTGGAGAGACCCAGTACTTC. Translating gives CASSLALGLGETQYF. The chain couples TRBV7-2 to TRBJ2-5; TRBD2 might be the D (6 bases). V was clipped by 3 bases and J by 4 bases, with 15 bases between them. CDR1 and CDR2 from the germline V gene are SGHTA and FQGNSA. The CDR3 covers 15 residues.

There are a few counts of this clone. The J gene is TRBJ1-1, the V gene TRBV7-8; no clear D. The CDR3 has 13 residues. Trimming shortened V by 5 bases and J by 6 bases, and 13 bases separated the two germline ends. Germline V lookup: CDR1 SGHVS, CDR2 FQNEAQ. The CDR3 loop is CASSLQNKPEAFF. CDR3 sequence (DNA): TGTGCCAGCAGCCTACAGAATAAGCCTGAAGCTTTCTTT.

The chain couples TRBV29-1 to TRBJ2-2; D possibly matches TRBD1 or TRBD2 (6 bases each). The V end was cut by 6 bases, the J end by 6 bases, with 14 bases between. The CDR3 runs 13 residues. CDR1 and CDR2 from the germline V gene are SQVTM and ANQGSEA. CDR3 sequence reads: CSVGGREAGELFF. The CDR3 region has the DNA TGCAGCGTGGGGGGCAGGGAGGCCGGGGAGCTGTTTTTT.

The chain is built from TRBV5-6 and TRBJ1-2; D is ambiguous. Germline CDR1 reads SGHDT; CDR2 reads YYEEEE. This CDR3 region has 12 residues. V lost 4 bases, J lost 8 bases, and 12 bases lay in between. The CDR3 loop is CASSSLNGGYTF. CDR3 bases: TGTGCCAGCAGCAGTCTCAATGGGGGCTACACCTTC.

This clone is a singleton in its sample. In nucleotides, the CDR3 is TGCGCCAGCAGCCAAGAGACCGGACAGGGCATAACCTACGAGCAGTACTTC. Amino acids: CASSQETGQGITYEQYF. The chain couples TRBV4-3 to TRBJ2-7, with TRBD1 matching over 8 bases. CDR1 LGHNA and CDR2 YSLEER come from the germline V gene. This CDR3 spans 17 amino acids. V gave up 0 bases and J gave up 2 bases; unmatched junction bases: 9.

The chain combines TRBV6-2 or TRBV6-3 with TRBJ1-1; the match to TRBD1 covers 7 bases. Trimming at V came to 0 bases and at J to 4 bases, leaving 11 bases not matched to a gene. Germline CDR1 and CDR2: MNHEY and SVGEGT. The CDR3 sequence is 17 residues long. In DNA, the CDR3 is TGTGCCAGCAGTTACTCCCAGGGGGGGAAGAGTGGCACTGAAGCTTTCTTT. It codes for CASSYSQGGKSGTEAFF.

The chain joins TRBV28 to TRBJ1-2; a possible D gene is TRBD1 (6 bases). CDR3 length: 15 residues. From germline, CDR1 is MDHEN and CDR2 SYDVKM. The V gene lost 2 bases and the J gene lost 1 base, with 11 bases spanning the gap. The CDR3 loop is CASSLIRGLNYGYTF. DNA for the CDR3: TGTGCCAGCAGTTTAATCAGGGGTCTTAACTATGGCTACACCTTC.

This chain uses TRBV18 with TRBJ1-2; 8 nucleotides line up with TRBD1. The CDR3 runs to 16 residues. Per the germline V gene, CDR1 is KGHSH and CDR2 is LQKENI. Unmatched junction bases numbered 12, after V lost 8 bases and J lost 1 base. CDR3 sequence (DNA): TGTGCCAGCGCAAGAGACGGGACAGGAGATAACTATGGCTACACCTTC. This encodes CASARDGTGDNYGYTF.

The chain has TRBV7-2 and TRBJ1-5; D is unresolved. The CDR3 runs to 15 residues. Between the trimmed V and J ends, which lost 5 bases and 0 bases, there was a span of 11 bases. In germline, CDR1 is SGHTA, CDR2 FQGNSA. The CDR3 sequence is CASSTTPNSNQPQHF. The CDR3 DNA follows: TGTGCCAGCAGCACAACACCAAATAGCAATCAGCCCCAGCATTTT.

The chain recombines TRBV4-1 with TRBJ1-1; no reliable D call. The V end was cut by 0 bases, the J end by 4 bases, with 6 bases between. Germline-derived CDR1 and CDR2 are MGHRA and YSYEKL. The CDR3 spans 13 residues. In DNA, the CDR3 is TGCGCCAGCAGCCAAGATTCTGGCACTGAAGCTTTCTTT. Translation: CASSQDSGTEAFF.

This clone was seen a handful of times. This sequence joins TRBV7-6 and TRBJ2-2, with TRBD2 matching 9 bases. This CDR3 region has 18 residues. After removal of 8 bases from V and 6 bases from J, the junction contained 19 bases not matched to a gene. Per the germline V gene, CDR1 is SGHVS and CDR2 is FNYEAQ. The CDR3 protein is CASSSGPLGTSFSGELFF. The CDR3 DNA sequence: TGTGCCAGCTCCTCCGGCCCCCTCGGGACTAGCTTTTCCGGGGAGCTGTTTTTT.

The chain joins TRBV10-3 to TRBJ2-1, with 10 bases identical to TRBD1. The CDR3 extends over 15 amino acids. Trimming at V came to 6 bases and at J to 0 bases, leaving 2 bases not matched to a gene. Germline V lookup: CDR1 ENHRY, CDR2 SYGVKD. CDR3 coding DNA: TGTGCCATCAGGACAGGGGGCAACTCCTACAATGAGCAGTTCTTC. This gives the protein CAIRTGGNSYNEQFF.

The gene calls are TRBV29-1 and TRBJ2-7; D is unresolved. This CDR3 spans 11 amino acids. Looked up from germline, CDR1 is SQVTM and CDR2 is ANQGSEA. Trimming took off 6 bases at V and 0 bases at J, with 6 bases between the two ends. CDR3 DNA: TGCAGCGTAGCCTTCTCCTACGAGCAGTACTTC. Translating gives CSVAFSYEQYF.

V is TRBV5-1 and J is TRBJ2-7; 7 nucleotides align to TRBD1. The J segment lost 4 bases and the V segment lost 0 bases, leaving 4 bases of the junction unmatched. The CDR3 spans 14 residues. Germline values: CDR1 SGHRS, CDR2 YFSETQ. For the CDR3, the DNA is TGCGCCAGCAGCTTGGGACAGGGCGGATACGAGCAGTACTTC. Residues: CASSLGQGGYEQYF.

This chain connects TRBV30 to TRBJ2-3, with D hard to call. The V gene lost 3 bases and the J gene lost 6 bases, with 16 bases spanning the gap. Germline lookup yields CDR1 GTSNPN and CDR2 SVGIG (reference sequence). The CDR3 contains 14 residues. CDR3 region: CAWRRSSLGDTQYF. In nucleotides, the CDR3 is TGTGCCTGGAGGAGGAGCAGCCTGGGGGATACGCAGTATTTT.

The V call is TRBV5-4, the J call TRBJ2-1; the D gene is possibly TRBD1 (6 bases). Trimming stripped 4 bases from V and 1 base from J, with 9 bases between. CDR1 and CDR2 from the germline V gene are SGHNT and YYREEE (reference sequence). The CDR3 sequence is 14 residues long. DNA for the CDR3: TGTGCCAGCAGCCTGACAGGATCCTACAATGAGCAGTTCTTC. Translation gives CASSLTGSYNEQFF.

The gene calls are TRBV9 and TRBJ1-2; 8 nucleotides match TRBD1. The germline V gene has CDR1 SGDLS and CDR2 YYNGEE. The CDR3 has 14 residues. The V gene end was trimmed by 2 bases and the J gene end by 7 bases; junction bases not matched to a gene: 7. CDR3 sequence: CASSVGQGASGYTF. The CDR3 coding sequence is TGTGCCAGCAGCGTCGGACAGGGAGCGTCTGGCTACACCTTC. Complete variable domain (other parts from reference TRBV9 and TRBJ1-2): DSGVTQTPKHLITATGQRVTLRCSPRSGDLSVYWYQQSLDQGLQFLIQYYNGEERAKGNILERFSAQQFPDLHSELNLSSLELGDSALYFCASSVGQGASGYTFGSGTRLTVV.

This rearrangement joins TRBV9 to TRBJ2-4; 8 bases align to TRBD2. The germline CDR1 and CDR2 sequences are SGDLS and YYNGEE. The CDR3 has 15 amino acids. After removal of 0 bases from V and 9 bases from J, the junction contained 8 bases not matched to a gene. The DNA of the CDR3 is TGTGCCAGCAGCGTAGCCGGGACTAGTCCTCCCATTCAGTACTTC. Amino acid sequence: CASSVAGTSPPIQYF.